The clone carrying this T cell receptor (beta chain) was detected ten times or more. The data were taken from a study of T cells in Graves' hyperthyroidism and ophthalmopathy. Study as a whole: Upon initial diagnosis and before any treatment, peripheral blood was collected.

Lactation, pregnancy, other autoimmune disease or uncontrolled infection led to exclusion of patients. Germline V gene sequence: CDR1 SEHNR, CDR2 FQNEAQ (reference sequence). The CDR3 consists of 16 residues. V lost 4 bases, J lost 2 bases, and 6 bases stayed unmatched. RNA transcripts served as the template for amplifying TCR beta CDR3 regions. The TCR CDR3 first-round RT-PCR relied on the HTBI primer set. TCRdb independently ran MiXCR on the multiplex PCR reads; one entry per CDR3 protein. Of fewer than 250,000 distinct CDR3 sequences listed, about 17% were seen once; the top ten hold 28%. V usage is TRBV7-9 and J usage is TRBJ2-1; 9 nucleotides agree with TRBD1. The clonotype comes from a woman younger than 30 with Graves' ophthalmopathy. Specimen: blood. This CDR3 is CASSSWTGETYNEQFF. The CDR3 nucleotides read TGTGCCAGCAGCTCATGGACAGGGGAGACCTACAATGAGCAGTTCTTC.